This T cell receptor (beta chain) came from a study of graft-versus-host responses after intestinal transplantation. Whole-study context: All recipients were transplanted with multivisceral, liver-intestinal, or isolated intestinal grafts. After anti-thymocyte globulin induction, recipients took tacrolimus and steroids for approximately 3 years.

In germline, CDR1 is SGHTA, CDR2 FQGTGA. The CDR3 has 13 residues. Trimming stripped 5 bases from V and 3 bases from J, with 11 bases between. General study findings and limits: Investigators detected GvH clones in recipient marrow, with some emerging earlier in ileum or blood.

Turning to this clone: As yet, its antigen is unknown.

Clones were sequenced by immunoSEQ multiplex PCR, and TCRdb holds only the in-frame ones, with some missing. The sample holds over 80,000 clones; around 92% are singletons and the top ten take roughly 0.36%. The receptor was derived from a human donor who was the organ donor for an intestinal transplant. The rearrangement uses TRBV7-3 and TRBJ2-7, with a weak D call TRBD2 (5 bases). This sample comprised unstimulated CD8+ T cells sorted from spleen or lymph node cells, obtained before transplant. The CDR3 coding sequence is TGTGCCAGCAGCCCGGGGTCAAACTACGAGCAGTACTTC. It codes for CASSPGSNYEQYF.